This is a list of T cell receptor beta chains from one sample in a study of persistence of HIV-infected CD4 T cells. TCRdb's table, derived via immunoSEQ multiplex PCR, lists solely in-frame clones and lacks some. The sample lists approximately 31,000 clones; about 80% were seen once. No antigen has been identified for these receptors. This specimen was CD4+ T cells sorted from PBMCs after approximately 19-hour stimulation, taken from a patient who received antiretroviral therapy. The source of these receptors is an adult woman with HIV who was CMV-seropositive. The CDR3 runs from the conserved cysteine through the conserved F or W. Each record gives: V gene, D gene, clone size, J gene, CDR3 DNA, CDR3 protein. A D gene is named only where the DNA matches it firmly. Only some rows state a clone size, as once, few, many or a class for expanded clones.

>TRBV19|TRBD1|NA|TRBJ2-7
TGTGCCAGTAGTATACGGGACAGGTACTACGAGCAGTACTTC
CASSIRDRYYEQYF
>TRBV2|TRBD1|few|TRBJ1-2
TGTGCCAGCCAGGGGGGGGGAGACCGTCCCGGAGGCTACACCTTC
CASQGGGDRPGGYTF
>TRBV13|TRBD1|NA|TRBJ1-1
TGTGCCAGCAGCGTTCACAGGGGCTCGAACACTGAAGCTTTCTTT
CASSVHRGSNTEAFF
>TRBV6-1|NA|NA|TRBJ2-1
TGTGCCAGCAGTGAACCCCATAGAGAGCAGTTCTTC
CASSEPHREQFF
>TRBV10-1|TRBD2|NA|TRBJ2-4
TGCGCCAGCAGTGGGGACGGCGGGGGAAACATTCAGTACTTC
CASSGDGGGNIQYF
>TRBV6-5|NA|once|TRBJ1-2
TGTGCCAGCGGACAGTCCTACACTAACTATGGCTACACCTTC
CASGQSYTNYGYTF
>TRBV29-1|TRBD1|few|TRBJ1-2
TGCAGCGTCGGACAGGGGCGCTACACCTTC
CSVGQGRYTF
>TRBV19|TRBD1|once|TRBJ2-2
TGTGCCAGTAGTATACAGGGGGCGAACACCGGGGAGCTGTTTTTT
CASSIQGANTGELFF
>TRBV7-3|NA|NA|TRBJ1-1
TGTGCCAGCAGCTTATCTGGGAACACTGAAGCTTTCTTT
CASSLSGNTEAFF
>TRBV19|NA|NA|TRBJ2-2
TGTGCCAGTAGTAGACGGGACCAAAACACCGGGGAGCTGTTTTTT
CASSRRDQNTGELFF
>TRBV6-6|NA|NA|TRBJ2-3
TGTGCCAGCAGCACGGGACTCCACGATACGCAGTATTTT
CASSTGLHDTQYF
>TRBV18|NA|NA|TRBJ2-3
TGTGCCAGCTCACCACCTGCGGGTAGCACAGATACGCAGTATTTT
CASSPPAGSTDTQYF
>TRBV7-9|NA|NA|TRBJ2-2
TGTGCCAGCGGAGGGACGGAGGGAGGAGCCGGGGAGCTGTTTTTT
CASGGTEGGAGELFF
>TRBV18|NA|once|TRBJ1-4
TGTGCCAGCTCACCACTCCAACTTAGGGGGGCGCCCGAAAAACTGTTTTTT
CASSPLQLRGAPEKLFF
>TRBV18|NA|NA|TRBJ2-1
TGTGCCAGCTCACCAGGGGCGGAAACCTACAATGAGCAGTTCTTC
CASSPGAETYNEQFF
>TRBV20-1|NA|few|TRBJ1-2
TGCAGTGCTACCCGACAGGGCTACACCTTC
CSATRQGYTF
>TRBV14|NA|NA|TRBJ1-3
TGTGCCAGCAGCCAAGCGACAGTCAGAAACACCATATATTTT
CASSQATVRNTIYF
>TRBV7-8|TRBD2|NA|TRBJ2-7
TGTGCCAGCAGTTTAATACCCAGCGGGACCCCCCGGGAGCAGTACTTC
CASSLIPSGTPREQYF
>TRBV2|NA|NA|TRBJ2-2
TGTGCCAGCAGTGTAGGGGGGGGCACCGCGAACACCGGGGAGCTGTTTTTT
CASSVGGGTANTGELFF
>TRBV6-5|TRBD1|NA|TRBJ2-7
TGTGCCAGCGGGATAACAGGGGGGAAATCCTACGAGCAGTACTTC
CASGITGGKSYEQYF
>TRBV12-5|NA|NA|TRBJ2-2
TGTGCTAGTGGTTTGGGCAGTGAAACCGGGGAGCTGTTTTTT
CASGLGSETGELFF
>TRBV30|TRBD1|few|TRBJ2-3
TGTGCCTGGGATACTGGACAGGGCTTGTGGACTGGTCGTCTGGATACGCAGTATTTT
CAWDTGQGLWTGRLDTQYF
>TRBV4-1|NA|few|TRBJ1-2
TGCGCCAGCAGCCAAGCGGGTGGCAGGACAAACTATGGCTACACCTTC
CASSQAGGRTNYGYTF
>TRBV5-1|TRBD2|NA|TRBJ2-5
TGCGCCAGCAGCTTGGGAAGCGGGAGTCCCCAAGAGACCCAGTACTTC
CASSLGSGSPQETQYF
>TRBV6-4|NA|NA|TRBJ2-2
TGTGCCAGCAGTGACCGGCCCACCGGGGAGCTGTTTTTT
CASSDRPTGELFF
>TRBV10-1|TRBD1|NA|TRBJ1-2
TGCGCCAGCAGCGAGGGGGCCGGCGGCTACACCTTC
CASSEGAGGYTF
>TRBV5-1|NA|NA|TRBJ2-5
TGCGCCAGCAGCTTGGGGGGCAGCGAAGAGACCCAGTACTTC
CASSLGGSEETQYF
>TRBV5-6|TRBD2|NA|TRBJ2-1
TGTGCCAGCAGAGGACTAGCGGGAGTGAACAATGAGCAGTTCTTC
CASRGLAGVNNEQFF
>TRBV19|NA|few|TRBJ1-1
TGTGCCAGTCATTACCCGGGACTGAAGAACACTGAAGCTTTCTTT
CASHYPGLKNTEAFF
>TRBV18|NA|NA|TRBJ2-5
TGTGCCAGCTCACCAAGGAGGCAGGGCGGCCAAGAGACCCAGTACTTC
CASSPRRQGGQETQYF
>TRBV7-6|TRBD1|NA|TRBJ1-5
TGTGCCAGCAGCTTATATGACAGGGGTAATCAGCCCCAGCATTTT
CASSLYDRGNQPQHF
>TRBV7-9|NA|NA|TRBJ2-7
TGTGCCAGCAGCACCACAGGCGAGCAGTACTTC
CASSTTGEQYF
>TRBV5-1|TRBD1|NA|TRBJ1-6
TGCGCCAGCAGCTTGTGGGACAGCGGGGTAGATTCACCCCTCCACTTT
CASSLWDSGVDSPLHF
>TRBV29-1|TRBD2|once|TRBJ2-1
TGCAGCGTTGAAAGGCGGACTAGCGGGAGCCCTAGTGAGCAGTTCTTC
CSVERRTSGSPSEQFF
>TRBV2|TRBD1|NA|TRBJ1-5
TGTGCCAGCAGGGGAGACAGGGGGAATTTTCAGCCCCAGCATTTT
CASRGDRGNFQPQHF
>TRBV19|TRBD1|NA|TRBJ1-5
TGTGCCAGTAGTATCGGACAGGGGAATCAGCCCCAGCATTTT
CASSIGQGNQPQHF
>TRBV15|TRBD1|NA|TRBJ2-7
TGTGCCACCAGCAGAGATTATGTGGGACAGGGGGCTTACGAGCAGTACTTC
CATSRDYVGQGAYEQYF
>TRBV6-2/TRBV6-3|TRBD1|NA|TRBJ1-1
TGTGCCAGCAGTTACCAGGGGGCCTTCACTGAAGCTTTCTTT
CASSYQGAFTEAFF
>TRBV3-1/TRBV3-2|NA|NA|TRBJ1-3
TGTGCCAGCAGACCTCCCTCCGGGGGGGCGCGCGGAAACACCATATATTTT
CASRPPSGGARGNTIYF
>TRBV6-1|TRBD1|NA|TRBJ1-4
TGTGCCAGCAGTGAACAGGGGGCGCTTGCAAAACTGTTTTTT
CASSEQGALAKLFF
>TRBV5-1|NA|NA|TRBJ2-3
TGCGCCAGCAGCCCAAATCCGGGACCCAGCACAGATACGCAGTATTTT
CASSPNPGPSTDTQYF
>TRBV24-1|TRBD1|NA|TRBJ1-3
TGTGCCGCGCAGGGGGCAGAAAACACCATATATTTT
CAAQGAENTIYF
>TRBV3-1/TRBV3-2|TRBD1|NA|TRBJ1-3
TGTGCCAGCAGCCAGGGGACAGGGGCCGGGACCATATATTTT
CASSQGTGAGTIYF
>TRBV7-3|NA|NA|TRBJ1-6
TGTGCCAGCAGCTTAGGGAGCACCTATAATTCACCCCTCCACTTT
CASSLGSTYNSPLHF
>TRBV10-1|NA|medium-sized|TRBJ2-1
TGCGCCAGCGCCTTGGACACAAACAACAATGAGCAGTTCTTC
CASALDTNNNEQFF
>TRBV27|NA|NA|TRBJ1-6
TGTGCCAGCAGTTTAAACGGGGCCGTTTCACCCCTCCACTTT
CASSLNGAVSPLHF
>TRBV9|NA|NA|TRBJ1-6
TGTGCCAGCAGCTTGACACAGGGAGGGAATTCACCCCTCCACTTT
CASSLTQGGNSPLHF
>TRBV12-5|TRBD1|NA|TRBJ1-1
TGTGCTAGTGGCCTATCAGGGGGCGGGACTGAAGCTTTCTTT
CASGLSGGGTEAFF
>TRBV19|TRBD1|NA|TRBJ1-1
TGTGCCAGTAGTATAGTTGGACAGGGGAGGAACACTGAAGCTTTCTTT
CASSIVGQGRNTEAFF
>TRBV9|NA|NA|TRBJ2-7
TGTGCCAGCAGCGTAGGAGGTTCTACCACCTACGAGCAGTACTTC
CASSVGGSTTYEQYF
>TRBV13|NA|NA|TRBJ2-4
TGTGCCAGCAGCCCTAACAATGAAAACATTCAGTACTTC
CASSPNNENIQYF
>TRBV19|NA|NA|TRBJ2-7
TGTGCCAGTAGTCCTGGAGGACCGGGGGCCCACGAGCAGTACTTC
CASSPGGPGAHEQYF
>TRBV5-4|NA|once|TRBJ2-7
TGTGCCAGCAGCTTGGTGGCCATCTACGAGCAGTACTTC
CASSLVAIYEQYF
>TRBV11-3|NA|NA|TRBJ2-3
TGTGCCAGCAGCCCCCTCAACGGTCTAGGCACAGATACGCAGTATTTT
CASSPLNGLGTDTQYF
>TRBV5-1|NA|NA|TRBJ1-4
TGCGCCAGCAGCTCGAACAGGAGGGGACAAAATGAAAAACTGTTTTTT
CASSSNRRGQNEKLFF